Following are 14 T cell receptor beta chains from one sample sequenced in a study of graft-versus-host responses after intestinal transplantation. No antigen has been assigned to these receptors. Clones were sequenced by immunoSEQ multiplex PCR, and TCRdb holds only the in-frame ones, with some missing. The sample shows approximately 94,000 clones, 87% of them seen only once. Sequenced here: unstimulated CD4+ T cells sorted from spleen or lymph node cells, sampled before transplant. The receptors derive from a human donor who was the organ donor for an intestinal transplant.

This chain links TRBV7-6 with TRBJ2-1, with a weak D call TRBD2 (7 bases). The CDR3 loop spans 16 amino acids. The germline gives CDR1 SGHVS, CDR2 FNYEAQ. Trimming stripped 2 bases from V and 1 base from J, with 12 bases between. This CDR3 is CASSLIEGGSYNEQFF. CDR3 sequence (DNA): TGTGCCAGCAGCTTAATTGAGGGGGGGTCCTACAATGAGCAGTTCTTC.

To note about this clone: Within the sample, other DNA sequences also encode this same CDR3. The J gene is TRBJ1-6, the V gene TRBV5-1, with 8 bases lining up with TRBD1. Trimming removed 1 base from V and 7 bases from J; junction bases left unmatched: 4. Germline CDR1 and CDR2: SGHRS and YFSETQ. The CDR3 contains 15 residues. The CDR3 sequence: CASSLQTGDNSPLHF. The DNA for the CDR3 is TGCGCCAGCAGCTTGCAGACAGGGGACAATTCACCCCTCCACTTT.

The chain uses TRBV28 and TRBJ2-3, with D tentatively TRBD1 (5 bases). V was pared by 2 bases and J by 5 bases, with 11 bases between. Germline CDR1 and CDR2: MDHEN and SYDVKM. The CDR3 runs to 14 residues. The chain's CDR3 is CASSLGLRGDTQYF. The CDR3 DNA sequence: TGTGCCAGCAGTTTAGGCCTAAGGGGAGATACGCAGTATTTT. Together with reference TRBV28 and TRBJ2-3, the CDR3 gives the full variable domain: DVKVTQSSRYLVKRTGEKVFLECVQDMDHENMFWYRQDPGLGLRLIYFSYDVKMKEKGDIPEGYSVSREKKERFSLILESASTNQTSMYLCASSLGLRGDTQYFGPGTRLTVL.

This rearrangement joins TRBV19 to TRBJ2-7; TRBD1 might be the D (5 bases). V was pared by 3 bases and J by 6 bases, with 18 bases between. The CDR3 is made up of 15 amino acids. The germline gives CDR1 LNHDA, CDR2 SQIVND (reference sequence). For the CDR3, the DNA is TGTGCCAGTAGTATCGTGAGTAAGGGGAACAGCGAGCAGTACTTC. It encodes CASSIVSKGNSEQYF.

This clone has only one observation. J is TRBJ1-3 and V is TRBV28; D unclear. V lost 5 bases and J 2 bases, leaving 13 bases between the germline ends. The germline V gene encodes CDR1 MDHEN and CDR2 SYDVKM. The CDR3 extends over 15 amino acids. Written as DNA, the CDR3 is TGTGCCAGCAGTCCCCCCCGGGCTACTGGAAACACCATATATTTT. It codes for CASSPPRATGNTIYF.

This clone has only one observation. The chain couples TRBV18 to TRBJ2-3; no definite D call. Trimming took 1 base from V and 2 from J, leaving 13 bases between them. There are 16 residues in the CDR3. Per germline, CDR1 KGHSH and CDR2 LQKENI. CDR3 nucleotides: TGTGCCAGCTCACCACTACCCGGGTTGACCACAGATACGCAGTATTTT. This codes for CASSPLPGLTTDTQYF.

The chain is built from TRBV18 and TRBJ2-7; TRBD1 is a possible D gene (6 bases). The V and J ends lost 5 bases and 5 bases respectively, with 13 bases between them. CDR1 and CDR2 (germline): KGHSH, LQKENI. The CDR3 spans 13 residues. The CDR3 here is CASSDAGVHEQYF. CDR3 coding DNA: TGTGCCAGCTCAGACGCAGGGGTCCACGAGCAGTACTTC.

The J gene is TRBJ2-5, the V gene TRBV19, with 7 bases lining up with TRBD1. CDR3 length: 14 amino acids. Germline V lookup: CDR1 LNHDA, CDR2 SQIVND (reference sequence). V lost 5 bases and J lost 2; bases outside the gene matches: 5. This chain's CDR3 is CASSATGVQETQYF. The CDR3 DNA reads as TGTGCCAGTAGTGCAACAGGGGTGCAAGAGACCCAGTACTTC. The complete variable domain, with remaining parts taken from reference TRBV19 and TRBJ2-5, reads DGGITQSPKYLFRKEGQNVTLSCEQNLNHDAMYWYRQDPGQGLRLIYYSQIVNDFQKGDIAEGYSVSREKKESFPLTVTSAQKNPTAFYLCASSATGVQETQYFGPGTRLLVL.

The chain recombines TRBV10-3 with TRBJ2-5, with TRBD1 identical over 7 bases. The J call may not be correct, given that the DNA end is closer to TRBJ2-7. The CDR3 has 14 amino acids. Germline V gene sequence: CDR1 ENHRY, CDR2 SYGVKD. In DNA, the CDR3 is TGTGCCATCAGTGAGTCGACAGGGCCCTACGAGCAGTACTTC. Translation: CAISESTGPYEQYF.

A few counts support this clone. The J gene is TRBJ2-5, the V gene TRBV11-1; D gene uncertain. V was clipped by 5 bases and J by 3 bases, with 10 bases between them. The germline gives CDR1 SGHAT, CDR2 FQDESV (reference sequence). The CDR3 is made up of 13 amino acids. The CDR3 loop is CASSPQRKETQYF. CDR3 DNA sequence: TGTGCCAGCAGCCCGCAAAGGAAAGAGACCCAGTACTTC.

The chain employs TRBV11-3 and TRBJ1-1; 7 bases are a match to TRBD1. The CDR3 totals 13 residues. Looked up from germline, CDR1 is SGHNT and CDR2 is YENEEA. V lost 8 bases and J lost 4; bases outside the gene matches: 7. CDR3 protein: CASQGAGGTEAFF. The CDR3 bases are TGTGCCAGCCAGGGAGCAGGGGGCACTGAAGCTTTCTTT.

This clone came up once. Additional DNA sequences in this sample encode the identical CDR3. V gene TRBV10-3 combines with J gene TRBJ2-3; D not resolved. The germline V and J ends were trimmed by 3 bases and 6 bases, with 4 bases remaining between them. This CDR3 contains 11 residues. CDR1 and CDR2 from the germline V gene are ENHRY and SYGVKD. Written as DNA, the CDR3 is TGTGCCATCAGTGATGGGGATACGCAGTATTTT. It is translated as CAISDGDTQYF.

V and J are TRBV7-3 and TRBJ2-5; D is ambiguous. V was trimmed by 1 base and J by 0 bases, leaving 9 bases between them. The CDR3 sequence is 15 residues long. Germline CDR1 and CDR2: SGHTA and FQGTGA. In nucleotides, the CDR3 is TGTGCCAGCAGCTTAAGAGGAGCGTACCAAGAGACCCAGTACTTC. Translation gives CASSLRGAYQETQYF.

This clone was observed once. The V call is TRBV30, the J call TRBJ1-2, with 7 bases identical to TRBD1. V lost 2 bases, J lost 5 bases, and 23 bases stayed unmatched. Germline CDR1 and CDR2: GTSNPN and SVGIG (reference sequence). The length of the CDR3 is 19 residues. As DNA, the CDR3 is TGTGCCTGGAGTCCCGCGGGAGGGGGCTCTCCGCGTCGACTTTATGGCTACACCTTC. Encoded protein: CAWSPAGGGSPRRLYGYTF.